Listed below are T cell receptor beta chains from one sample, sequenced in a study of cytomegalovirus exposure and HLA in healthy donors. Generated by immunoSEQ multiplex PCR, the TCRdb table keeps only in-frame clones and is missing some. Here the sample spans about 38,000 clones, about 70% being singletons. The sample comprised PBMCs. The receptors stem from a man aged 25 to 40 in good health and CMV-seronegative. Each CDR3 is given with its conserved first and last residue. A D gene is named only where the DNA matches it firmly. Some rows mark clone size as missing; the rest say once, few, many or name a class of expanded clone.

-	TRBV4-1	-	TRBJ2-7	CASRQTGEQYF	TGCGCCAGCAGACAGACGGGGGAGCAGTACTTC
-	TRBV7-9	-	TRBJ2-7	CASIRLVTGEQYF	TGTGCCAGCATCCGACTAGTGACTGGCGAGCAGTACTTC
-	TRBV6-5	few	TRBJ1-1	CASSYHRVRNTEAFF	TGTGCCAGCAGTTACCACAGGGTAAGGAACACTGAAGCTTTCTTT
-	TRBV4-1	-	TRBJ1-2	CASSQYLIAGGYTF	TGCGCCAGCAGCCAATACCTGATAGCCGGTGGCTACACCTTC
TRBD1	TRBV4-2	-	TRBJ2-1	CASSQVGGLSYNEQFF	TGTGCCAGCAGCCAAGTAGGGGGCCTCTCCTACAATGAGCAGTTCTTC
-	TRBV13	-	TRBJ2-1	CASSLGRQEQFF	TGTGCCAGCAGCCTAGGACGCCAGGAGCAGTTCTTC
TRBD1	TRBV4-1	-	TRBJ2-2	CASTQERGRDTGELFF	TGCGCCAGCACCCAAGAAAGGGGGCGGGACACCGGGGAGCTGTTTTTT
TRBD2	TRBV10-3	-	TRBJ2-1	CAISLAGGDEQFF	TGTGCCATCAGCCTAGCGGGAGGGGATGAGCAGTTCTTC
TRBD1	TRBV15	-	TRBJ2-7	CATSRRDRHYEQYF	TGTGCCACCAGCAGAAGGGACAGACACTACGAGCAGTACTTC
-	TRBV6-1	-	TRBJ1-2	CASSPDRYNNYGYTF	TGTGCCAGCAGTCCTGACAGATACAACAACTATGGCTACACCTTC
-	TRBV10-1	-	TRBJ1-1	CASMNTGLAEAFF	TGCGCCAGCATGAACACAGGGTTGGCTGAAGCTTTCTTT
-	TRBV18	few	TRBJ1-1	CASSPGQEAFF	TGTGCCAGCTCACCAGGGCAAGAAGCTTTCTTT
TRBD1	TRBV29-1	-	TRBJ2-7	CSVATGLDYEQYF	TGCAGCGTTGCGACAGGGCTCGATTACGAGCAGTACTTC
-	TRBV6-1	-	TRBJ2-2	CASSELGGLTGELFF	TGTGCCAGCAGTGAGCTAGGAGGATTAACCGGGGAGCTGTTTTTT
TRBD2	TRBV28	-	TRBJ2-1	CASSLFGRAYNEQFF	TGTGCCAGCAGTTTATTCGGGAGGGCCTACAATGAGCAGTTCTTC
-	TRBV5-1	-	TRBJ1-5	CASSLFPSNQPQHF	TGCGCCAGCAGCTTGTTCCCAAGCAATCAGCCCCAGCATTTT
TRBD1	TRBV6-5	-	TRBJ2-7	CASSYSLRDRAIWQYF	TGTGCCAGCAGTTACTCTCTGCGGGACAGGGCGATTTGGCAGTACTTC
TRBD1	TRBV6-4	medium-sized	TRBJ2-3	CASSVTGDKSPTDTQYF	TGTGCCAGCAGTGTAACAGGGGACAAATCCCCCACAGATACGCAGTATTTT
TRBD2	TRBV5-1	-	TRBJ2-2	CASSPSSGSWDTGELFF	TGCGCCAGCAGCCCTTCTAGCGGGAGTTGGGATACCGGGGAGCTGTTTTTT
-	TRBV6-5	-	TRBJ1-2	CASTLHGESGYTF	TGTGCCAGCACCCTGCACGGGGAAAGCGGCTACACCTTC
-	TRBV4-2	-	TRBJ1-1	CASSQEGGRGFEAFF	TGTGCCAGCAGCCAAGAGGGTGGGCGGGGTTTTGAAGCTTTCTTT
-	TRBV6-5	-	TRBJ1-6	CASSYSARGNSPLHF	TGTGCCAGCAGTTACTCAGCACGGGGGAATTCACCCCTCCACTTT
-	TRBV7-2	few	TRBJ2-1	CASSLELLSSYNEQFF	TGTGCCAGCAGCTTAGAACTGCTGAGCTCCTACAATGAGCAGTTCTTC
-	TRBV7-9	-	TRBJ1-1	CASSLVRVSTEAFF	TGTGCCAGCAGCTTAGTCAGGGTGAGCACTGAAGCTTTCTTT
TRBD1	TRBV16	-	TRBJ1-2	CASSQWKGANVGYTF	TGTGCCAGCAGCCAATGGAAGGGGGCGAACGTTGGCTACACCTTC
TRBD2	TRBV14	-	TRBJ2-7	CASSTGTSSTYEQYF	TGTGCCAGCAGCACCGGGACTAGCTCTACCTACGAGCAGTACTTC
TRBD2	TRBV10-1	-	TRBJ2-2	CASSRTRNTGELFF	TGCGCCAGCAGTAGGACTAGGAATACCGGGGAGCTGTTTTTT
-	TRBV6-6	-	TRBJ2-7	CTSSYSEGRQYF	TGTACCAGCAGTTACTCTGAGGGCCGCCAGTACTTC
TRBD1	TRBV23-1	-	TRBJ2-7	CASSQSWDRGFNEQYF	TGCGCCAGCAGTCAATCTTGGGACAGGGGTTTCAACGAGCAGTACTTC
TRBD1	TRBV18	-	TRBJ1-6	CASSPTPGQSNSPLHF	TGTGCCAGCTCACCCACTCCGGGACAGAGTAATTCACCCCTCCACTTT
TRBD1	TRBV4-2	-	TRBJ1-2	CASSQVDRGRSYGYTF	TGTGCCAGCAGCCAAGTTGACAGGGGGCGCTCCTATGGCTACACCTTC
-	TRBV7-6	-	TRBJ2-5	CASSTGTLQETQYF	TGTGCCAGCAGCACTGGGACTCTCCAAGAGACCCAGTACTTC
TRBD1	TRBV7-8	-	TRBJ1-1	CASSLLTGVGTEAFF	TGTGCCAGCAGCTTATTGACAGGGGTGGGAACTGAAGCTTTCTTT
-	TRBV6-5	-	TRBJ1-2	CASRNWSLVNYGYTF	TGTGCCAGCAGGAACTGGTCACTGGTAAACTATGGCTACACCTTC
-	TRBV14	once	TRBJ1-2	CASSLRDHREWTYGYTF	TGTGCCAGCAGCCTTAGAGACCACAGGGAGTGGACCTATGGCTACACCTTC
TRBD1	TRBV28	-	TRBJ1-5	CASSTSGTGNQPQHF	TGTGCCAGCAGTACCTCCGGGACAGGAAATCAGCCCCAGCATTTT
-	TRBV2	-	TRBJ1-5	CASRTSPGVGQPQHF	TGTGCCAGCAGGACCTCACCGGGGGTGGGACAGCCCCAGCATTTT
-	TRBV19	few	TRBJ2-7	CASSMDSFNSYEQYF	TGTGCCAGTAGTATGGACAGCTTCAACTCCTACGAGCAGTACTTC
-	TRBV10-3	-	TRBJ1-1	CAIRPRGEHEAFF	TGTGCCATCAGGCCCCGGGGGGAGCATGAAGCTTTCTTT
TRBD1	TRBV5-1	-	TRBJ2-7	CASSQPGQGYEQYF	TGCGCCAGCAGCCAACCGGGACAGGGCTACGAGCAGTACTTC
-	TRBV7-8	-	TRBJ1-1	CASSPGLKDTEAFF	TGTGCCAGCAGCCCGGGACTTAAGGACACTGAAGCTTTCTTT
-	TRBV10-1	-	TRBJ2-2	CASSESGAGTGELFF	TGCGCCAGCAGTGAGTCAGGGGCAGGGACCGGGGAGCTGTTTTTT
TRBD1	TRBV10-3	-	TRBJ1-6	CAISDGTVKISYNSPLHF	TGTGCCATCAGTGATGGGACAGTGAAAATCTCCTATAATTCACCCCTCCACTTT
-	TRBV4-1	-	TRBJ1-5	CASSQESRVPQPQHF	TGCGCCAGCAGCCAAGAATCCAGGGTTCCCCAGCCCCAGCATTTT
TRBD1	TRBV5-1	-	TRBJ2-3	CASSPGQGTDTQYF	TGCGCCAGCAGCCCAGGACAGGGGACAGATACGCAGTATTTT
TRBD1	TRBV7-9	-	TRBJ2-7	CASHPTGGLEQYF	TGTGCCAGCCACCCGACAGGGGGCCTGGAGCAGTACTTC
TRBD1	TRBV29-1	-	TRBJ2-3	CSVEDLRQGWYF	TGCAGCGTTGAAGATCTCCGACAGGGATGGTATTTT
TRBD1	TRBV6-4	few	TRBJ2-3	CASSAGTGGTDTQYF	TGTGCCAGCAGTGCCGGGACAGGGGGCACAGATACGCAGTATTTT
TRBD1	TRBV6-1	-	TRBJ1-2	CASSEPTTGNYGYTF	TGTGCCAGCAGTGAACCTACGACAGGGAACTATGGCTACACCTTC
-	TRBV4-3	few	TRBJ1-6	CASSQAQNSPLHF	TGCGCCAGCAGCCAAGCTCAGAATTCACCCCTCCACTTT
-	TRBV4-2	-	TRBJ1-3	CASSQDPGLRGNTIYF	TGTGCCAGCAGCCAAGACCCGGGTCTTCGCGGAAACACCATATATTTT